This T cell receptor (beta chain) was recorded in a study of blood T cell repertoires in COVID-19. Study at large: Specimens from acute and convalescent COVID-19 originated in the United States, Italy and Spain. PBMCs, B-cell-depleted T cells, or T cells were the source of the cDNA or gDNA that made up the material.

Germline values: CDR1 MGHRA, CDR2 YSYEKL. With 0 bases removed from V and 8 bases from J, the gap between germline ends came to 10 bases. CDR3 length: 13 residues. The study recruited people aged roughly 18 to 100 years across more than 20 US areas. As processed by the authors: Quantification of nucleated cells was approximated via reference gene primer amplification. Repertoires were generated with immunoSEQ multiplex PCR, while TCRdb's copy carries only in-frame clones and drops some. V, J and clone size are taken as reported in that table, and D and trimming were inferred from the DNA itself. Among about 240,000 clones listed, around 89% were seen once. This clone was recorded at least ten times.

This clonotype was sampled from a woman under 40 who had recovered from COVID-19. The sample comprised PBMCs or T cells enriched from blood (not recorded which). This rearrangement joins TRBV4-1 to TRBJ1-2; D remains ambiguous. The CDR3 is CASSQDRGPGYTF. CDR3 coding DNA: TGCGCCAGCAGCCAAGATCGAGGGCCCGGCTACACCTTC.